A selection of T cell receptor beta chains follows, all from one sample in a study of preoperative IRX-2 immunotherapy in early breast cancer. Some clones are missing from TCRdb's copy, which holds only in-frame ones; the method was immunoSEQ multiplex PCR. The sample contains some 3,900 clones, roughly 69% of which appear only once. Specimen: tumor tissue, collected after IRX-2 immunotherapy. All receptors derive from a human donor with breast cancer. The CDR3 runs from the conserved cysteine through the conserved F or W. The D gene is left open where the match is weak. The size of a clone is reported for some rows only, either as once, few or many, or as a class for expanded clones.

>TRBD1|few|TRBV18|TRBJ1-5
CASSPGQGAGSNQPQHF
TGTGCCAGCTCACCCGGACAGGGGGCAGGTAGCAATCAGCCCCAGCATTTT
>.|.|TRBV11-3|TRBJ1-4
CASSSPPGTPNEKLFF
TGTGCCAGCAGCTCACCCCCCGGGACCCCTAATGAAAAACTGTTTTTT
>.|.|TRBV19|TRBJ2-3
CASNGNTDTQYF
TGTGCCAGTAACGGGAACACAGATACGCAGTATTTT
>TRBD2|.|TRBV7-4|TRBJ2-1
CATTTSGRVHEQFF
TGTGCCACTACGACTAGCGGGAGGGTCCATGAGCAGTTCTTC
>TRBD1|.|TRBV19|TRBJ1-2
CASRGTVYGYTF
TGTGCCAGTAGGGGGACAGTCTATGGCTACACCTTC
>TRBD1|.|TRBV19|TRBJ2-7
CASSIVGRGTYEQYF
TGTGCCAGTAGTATAGTGGGCAGGGGGACCTACGAGCAGTACTTC
>.|.|TRBV28|TRBJ2-7
CASSSAGGGHYF
TGTGCCAGCAGTTCAGCAGGGGGAGGGCACTACTTC
>.|.|TRBV27|TRBJ2-2
CASSFRTGELFF
TGTGCCAGCAGTTTCAGGACCGGGGAGCTGTTTTTT
>.|.|TRBV7-6|TRBJ1-1
CASSTGNPNTEAFF
TGTGCCAGCAGCACCGGGAACCCAAACACTGAAGCTTTCTTT
>.|large|TRBV11-3|TRBJ2-2
CASSSVFNTGELFF
TGTGCCAGCAGCTCGGTCTTTAACACCGGGGAGCTGTTTTTT
>TRBD1|.|TRBV29-1|TRBJ1-1
CSERGTANTEAFF
TGCAGCGAGAGGGGGACAGCTAACACTGAAGCTTTCTTT
>TRBD2|.|TRBV18|TRBJ2-1
CASSPPVAGWGEQFF
TGTGCCAGCTCACCACCAGTAGCGGGGTGGGGTGAGCAGTTCTTC
>.|few|TRBV11-3|TRBJ2-7
CASSFLAGSYEQYF
TGTGCCAGCAGCTTTTTAGCAGGTTCCTACGAGCAGTACTTC
>.|.|TRBV18|TRBJ2-1
CASSQGGDEQFF
TGTGCCAGCTCACAGGGGGGCGATGAGCAGTTCTTC
>.|once|TRBV11-3|TRBJ1-3
CASSGATGAGNTIYF
TGTGCCAGCAGCGGAGCGACAGGCGCTGGAAACACCATATATTTT
>TRBD1|few|TRBV28|TRBJ2-1
CASSSDRESSYNEQFF
TGTGCCAGCAGCTCGGACAGGGAGAGCTCCTACAATGAGCAGTTCTTC
>TRBD2|few|TRBV28|TRBJ2-3
CASSPLERGLTDTQYF
TGTGCCAGCAGCCCACTAGAGCGGGGGCTCACAGATACGCAGTATTTT
>TRBD1|.|TRBV6-8|TRBJ1-5
CASSGSFRQGPQPQHF
TGTGCCAGCAGTGGGAGCTTCCGACAGGGGCCTCAGCCCCAGCATTTT
>.|medium-sized|TRBV6-8|TRBJ2-1
CASSYFADEQFF
TGTGCCAGCAGTTACTTTGCGGATGAGCAGTTCTTC
>.|medium-sized|TRBV11-3|TRBJ1-1
CASSLSTRFTEAFF
TGTGCCAGCAGCCTCAGTACCCGGTTCACTGAAGCTTTCTTT
>TRBD2|few|TRBV10-1|TRBJ2-2
CASSLAGTGELFF
TGCGCCAGCAGCCTAGCGGGAACCGGGGAGCTGTTTTTT
>TRBD1|few|TRBV28|TRBJ1-2
CASSFEGAIGYTF
TGTGCCAGCAGTTTCGAGGGGGCGATTGGCTACACCTTC
>.|medium-sized|TRBV11-3|TRBJ2-5
CASSLLAGILQETQYF
TGTGCCAGCAGCTTACTGGCGGGGATCCTGCAAGAGACCCAGTACTTC
>.|.|TRBV11-3|TRBJ1-4
CASSPREVPNEKLFF
TGTGCCAGCAGCCCCCGAGAAGTCCCTAATGAAAAACTGTTTTTT
>.|.|TRBV7-8|TRBJ2-1
CASSFSIGSYNEQFF
TGTGCCAGCAGCTTTTCCATTGGCTCTTACAATGAGCAGTTCTTC
>.|.|TRBV6-8|TRBJ1-2
CASSYSTSDYTF
TGTGCCAGCAGTTACTCGACTTCGGACTACACCTTC
>.|.|TRBV11-3|TRBJ2-3
CASSLGLGASTDTQYF
TGTGCCAGCAGCTTAGGTCTGGGGGCTAGCACAGATACGCAGTATTTT
>TRBD1|.|TRBV11-3|TRBJ1-3
CASSLYGQGAGNTIYF
TGTGCCAGCAGCTTATATGGACAGGGGGCTGGAAACACCATATATTTT
>.|.|TRBV6-8|TRBJ1-2
CASSYSLRGYGYTF
TGTGCCAGCAGTTACTCGCTGAGGGGCTATGGCTACACCTTC
>TRBD2|.|TRBV30|TRBJ2-7
CAWSAGADEQYF
TGTGCCTGGAGCGCGGGAGCCGACGAGCAGTACTTC
>.|.|TRBV6-8|TRBJ2-3
CASSPSWDTQYF
TGTGCCAGCAGCCCTAGCTGGGATACGCAGTATTTT
>.|few|TRBV11-3|TRBJ2-7
CASSLLADTYEQYF
TGTGCCAGCAGCTTATTAGCGGATACCTACGAGCAGTACTTC
>.|.|TRBV7-6|TRBJ2-1
CASSDRGRTGHNEQFF
TGTGCCAGCAGCGACCGTGGGCGGACGGGACACAATGAGCAGTTCTTC
>.|large|TRBV11-3|TRBJ1-3
CASSPTASGHSGNTIYF
TGTGCCAGCAGCCCTACCGCCTCAGGCCACTCTGGAAACACCATATATTTT
>TRBD1|.|TRBV6-8|TRBJ1-2
CASRLGTGKFRYGYTF
TGTGCCAGCAGGCTAGGGACAGGGAAGTTTCGCTATGGCTACACCTTC
>.|few|TRBV25-1|TRBJ2-1
CASSELQGGYNEQFF
TGTGCCAGCAGTGAACTACAGGGTGGGTACAATGAGCAGTTCTTC
>TRBD2|.|TRBV19|TRBJ2-5
CASSIGVRLAGVKETQYF
TGTGCCAGTAGTATAGGGGTAAGGCTAGCGGGAGTCAAAGAGACCCAGTACTTC
>.|.|TRBV11-3|TRBJ2-5
CASSLISRSQETQYF
TGTGCCAGCAGCTTAATCTCCAGGAGCCAAGAGACCCAGTACTTC
>.|.|TRBV19|TRBJ2-3
CASSMAASTDTQYF
TGTGCCAGTAGTATGGCGGCTAGCACAGATACGCAGTATTTT
>.|few|TRBV1|TRBJ2-7
CASSQYGFSYEQYF
TGCGCCAGCAGCCAATACGGGTTCTCCTACGAGCAGTACTTC
>TRBD1|.|TRBV6-8|TRBJ1-2
CASIPGQGHGYTF
TGTGCCAGCATCCCGGGACAGGGCCATGGCTACACCTTC
>.|.|TRBV5-1|TRBJ2-5
CASSLEAGGGGETQYF
TGCGCCAGCAGCTTGGAGGCTGGCGGGGGCGGGGAGACCCAGTACTTC
>TRBD1|.|TRBV4-1|TRBJ1-3
CASRDVGQGGGNTIYF
TGCGCCAGCCGTGACGTTGGACAGGGGGGAGGAAACACCATATATTTT
>.|few|TRBV6-1|TRBJ2-7
CASSEGYNSYEQYF
TGTGCCAGCAGTGAAGGGTACAACTCCTACGAGCAGTACTTC
>TRBD2|.|TRBV19|TRBJ2-3
CASSPEGTRLDTQYF
TGTGCCAGTAGTCCTGAGGGGACTAGGCTGGATACGCAGTATTTT
>TRBD1|.|TRBV15|TRBJ2-3
CASSLPTGQGKSDTQYF
TGTGCCAGCAGCTTGCCCACGGGACAGGGGAAGTCAGATACGCAGTATTTT
>TRBD2|.|TRBV11-3|TRBJ2-1
CASSLVRLAGGSYNEQFF
TGTGCCAGCAGCTTAGTCCGACTAGCGGGAGGGTCCTACAATGAGCAGTTCTTC
>.|.|TRBV18|TRBJ2-7
CASSPQTGALEQYF
TGTGCCAGCTCACCACAAACGGGGGCCCTTGAGCAGTACTTC
>.|medium-sized|TRBV11-3|TRBJ2-6
CASSLATGAWANVLTF
TGTGCCAGCAGCTTGGCCACGGGCGCTTGGGCCAACGTCCTGACTTTC
>.|.|TRBV7-4|TRBJ2-2
CASSFTYLGNTGELFF
TGTGCCAGCAGTTTTACTTACCTTGGGAACACCGGGGAGCTGTTTTTT
>.|once|TRBV19|TRBJ2-7
CASSPRLQIGYEQYF
TGTGCCAGTAGCCCTCGACTCCAAATTGGCTACGAGCAGTACTTC
>.|.|TRBV11-3|TRBJ2-2
CASASWTANGHAGELFF
TGTGCCAGCGCCTCCTGGACCGCCAATGGGCACGCCGGGGAGCTGTTTTTT
>.|.|TRBV25-1|TRBJ2-7
CASSENRFYEQYF
TGTGCCAGCAGTGAAAACAGGTTCTACGAGCAGTACTTC